This TCR beta chain was captured by sequencing in a study of blood T cell repertoires in COVID-19. This CDR3 comprises 13 residues. Trimming pared 0 bases from V and 0 bases from J, leaving 3 bases between. Germline values: CDR1 SGDLS, CDR2 YYNGEE. Remarks on this clone: Other DNA sequences within the sample encode an identical CDR3.

The method was immunoSEQ multiplex PCR; TCRdb's version includes in-frame clones alone and lacks a portion of them. The profile shows over 200,000 clones, approximately 84% of them singletons. The gene calls are TRBV9 and TRBJ1-2; the D is unclear. Sequencing was carried out using PBMCs or T cells enriched from blood (not recorded which). This sequence originates from a man in his 60s who had recovered from COVID-19. Here the CDR3 reads CASSVAANYGYTF. In DNA form, the CDR3 reads TGTGCCAGCAGCGTAGCGGCTAACTATGGCTACACCTTC.